This T cell receptor beta chain originates from a study of blood T cell repertoires in COVID-19. In the study overall: Donors in the United States, Italy and Spain gave samples during acute or convalescent COVID-19. PBMCs, B-cell-depleted T cells, or T cells provided the cDNA or gDNA that made up the material.

In the original workflow: Reference gene primer amplification gave nucleated cell count estimates. Only in-frame clones appear in the TCRdb table, and some are missing; sequencing was by immunoSEQ multiplex PCR. V, J and clone size are taken as reported in that table, and D and trimming were inferred from the DNA itself. The sample has around 130,000 clones, approximately 80% seen once. J was trimmed by 2 bases and V by 4 bases; bases with no gene match: 9. The CDR3 is made up of 16 amino acids. Germline V gene lookup returns CDR1 KGHDR and CDR2 SFDVKD. This sequence was found in a man aged 40-50 years with active or convalescent COVID-19. The specimen sequenced was peripheral blood. The chain is built from TRBV24-1 and TRBJ2-5, with 7 bases identical to TRBD1. This chain's CDR3 is CATSDGGQVVQETQYF. The CDR3 nucleotides read TGTGCCACCAGTGACGGCGGACAGGTGGTACAAGAGACCCAGTACTTC.